The sequence of this TCR beta chain was determined in a study of T cell responses to AZD1222 COVID-19 vaccine. Turning to the study itself: Analysis merged second doses at about 4 or about 12 weeks.

V dropped 2 bases and J dropped 6 bases, with 12 bases sitting between them. The CDR3 contains 14 residues. CDR1 and CDR2 from the germline V gene are SGHTA and FQGTGA. As to this clone: Its cognate antigen is unknown.

Study-wide results and caveats: Clonal diversity was possibly underestimated, and the donors were mostly white British, with more females. Spike-wide vaccine-associated CD4 TCRs dominated at 160-218 and 743-854. Targeting of unmutated variant regions was reportedly seen in nearly half of spike-specific TCRs.

Method: immunoSEQ multiplex PCR; TCRdb's copy keeps in-frame clones and lacks some. Of more than 95,000 clones in the sample, 80% to 90% were seen once. This sequence originates from an adult in good health. The specimen was peripheral blood, collected on day 0 of AZD1222 vaccination. This chain connects TRBV7-3 to TRBJ2-3, with TRBD2 as a possible D gene (7 bases). CDR3 protein: CASSLGGASDTQYF. Here the CDR3 DNA reads TGTGCCAGCAGCTTAGGGGGGGCCAGCGATACGCAGTATTTT.